The 10 T cell receptor beta chains given below trace back to one sample, sequenced in a study of multiple sclerosis patients with progressive multifocal leukoencephalopathy. Time point indicated: time of PML onset. Method: immunoSEQ multiplex PCR; TCRdb's copy keeps in-frame clones and lacks some. Among some 31,000 clones listed, more than 85% were seen once. The starting material was PBMCs, obtained from a patient treated with natalizumab. These receptors came from a human donor with progressive multifocal leukoencephalopathy.

The chain carries TRBV6-1 and TRBJ2-2; 10 bases are shared with TRBD1. Germline values: CDR1 MNHNS, CDR2 SASEGT. Trimming at V came to 6 bases and at J to 7 bases, leaving 5 bases not matched to a gene. This CDR3 has 14 residues. The DNA for the CDR3 is TGTGCCAGCAGAACTAGGACAGGGGGCGGGGAGCTGTTTTTT. This codes for CASRTRTGGGELFF.

J is TRBJ1-4 and V is TRBV11-2; D possibly corresponds to TRBD1 (5 bases). Germline-derived CDR1 and CDR2 are SGHAT and FQNNGV. This CDR3 spans 14 amino acids. V was trimmed by 0 bases and J by 7 bases, leaving 9 bases between them. The CDR3 nucleotides are TGTGCCAGCAGCTTAGATAGGGGCGGTGAAAAACTGTTTTTT. Translation gives CASSLDRGGEKLFF.

V gene TRBV19 combines with J gene TRBJ2-5; 8 positions match TRBD2. CDR1 and CDR2 from the germline V gene are LNHDA and SQIVND (reference sequence). The CDR3 is 14 amino acids. The junction had 8 bases not matched to a gene; V was cut back by 7 bases and J by 4 bases. The DNA of the CDR3 is TGTGCCAGTACACCCCGGGAGGGCTTAGAGACCCAGTACTTC. Encoded protein: CASTPREGLETQYF.

The table lists this clone with a count of one. V usage is TRBV30 and J usage is TRBJ1-1; TRBD1 aligns across 9 bases. The CDR3 contains 15 residues. CDR1 and CDR2 from the germline V gene are GTSNPN and SVGIG (reference sequence). The junction had 5 bases not matched to a gene; V was cut back by 3 bases and J by 0 bases. The chain's CDR3 is CAWRGQGFMNTEAFF. DNA of the CDR3: TGTGCCTGGAGGGGACAGGGTTTCATGAACACTGAAGCTTTCTTT.

The genes are TRBV4-2 and TRBJ2-1; D is unclear. Between the trimmed V and J ends, which lost 0 bases and 6 bases, there was a span of 12 bases. The CDR3 consists of 15 residues. CDR1 LGHNA and CDR2 YNFKEQ come from the germline V gene. CDR3 sequence: CASSQESETSNEQFF. CDR3 sequence (DNA): TGTGCCAGCAGCCAAGAGTCGGAGACCAGCAATGAGCAGTTCTTC.

This clone is medium-sized within its sample. The rearrangement uses TRBV27 and TRBJ2-2, with 8 bases that match TRBD2. CDR3 length: 15 amino acids. Germline values: CDR1 MNHEY, CDR2 SMNVEV (reference sequence). V gave up 6 bases and J gave up 9 bases; unmatched junction bases: 12. The CDR3 DNA reads TGTGCCAGCAGCACGAGACTAGCGACCTACCGGGAGCTGTTTTTT. This translates into CASSTRLATYRELFF.

The rearrangement links TRBV19 to TRBJ1-3; no firm D call. Germline CDR1 and CDR2: LNHDA and SQIVND (reference sequence). V lost 7 bases to trimming and J lost 2 bases, with 6 bases between them. This CDR3 spans 12 amino acids. The CDR3: CASTLTGNTIYF. As DNA, the CDR3 is TGTGCCAGTACACTCACTGGAAACACCATATATTTT.

This clone was seen once. The chain couples TRBV7-9 to TRBJ1-2; no clear D. Per the germline V gene, CDR1 is SEHNR and CDR2 is FQNEAQ (reference sequence). Deletions cut 1 base from V and 8 bases from J, with 8 bases between. The CDR3 covers 12 residues. The CDR3 loop is CASSLEMGGYTF. DNA for the CDR3: TGTGCCAGCAGCTTAGAGATGGGGGGCTACACCTTC.

This clone was counted a single time. This chain connects TRBV4-2 to TRBJ1-5, with no clear D. This CDR3 comprises 16 residues. Germline CDR1 and CDR2: LGHNA and YNFKEQ. V shed 0 bases and J shed 2 bases, with 11 bases lying between them. CDR3 amino acids: CASSQDYDLGNQPQHF. The DNA of the CDR3 is TGTGCCAGCAGCCAAGACTACGATTTAGGCAATCAGCCCCAGCATTTT.

The V call is TRBV7-9, the J call TRBJ2-3; 7 bases match TRBD2. The CDR3 extends over 16 amino acids. CDR1 and CDR2 from the germline V gene are SEHNR and FQNEAQ (reference sequence). V was pared by 1 base and J by 4 bases, with 8 bases of the junction left unmatched. The CDR3 here is CASSLESSGWADTQYF. For the CDR3, the DNA is TGTGCCAGCAGCTTAGAGAGTAGCGGGTGGGCAGATACGCAGTATTTT. Together with reference TRBV7-9 and TRBJ2-3, the CDR3 gives the full variable domain: DTGVSQNPRHKITKRGQNVTFRCDPISEHNRLYWYRQTLGQGPEFLTYFQNEAQLEKSRLLSDRFSAERPKGSFSTLEIQRTEQGDSAMYLCASSLESSGWADTQYFGPGTRLTVL.